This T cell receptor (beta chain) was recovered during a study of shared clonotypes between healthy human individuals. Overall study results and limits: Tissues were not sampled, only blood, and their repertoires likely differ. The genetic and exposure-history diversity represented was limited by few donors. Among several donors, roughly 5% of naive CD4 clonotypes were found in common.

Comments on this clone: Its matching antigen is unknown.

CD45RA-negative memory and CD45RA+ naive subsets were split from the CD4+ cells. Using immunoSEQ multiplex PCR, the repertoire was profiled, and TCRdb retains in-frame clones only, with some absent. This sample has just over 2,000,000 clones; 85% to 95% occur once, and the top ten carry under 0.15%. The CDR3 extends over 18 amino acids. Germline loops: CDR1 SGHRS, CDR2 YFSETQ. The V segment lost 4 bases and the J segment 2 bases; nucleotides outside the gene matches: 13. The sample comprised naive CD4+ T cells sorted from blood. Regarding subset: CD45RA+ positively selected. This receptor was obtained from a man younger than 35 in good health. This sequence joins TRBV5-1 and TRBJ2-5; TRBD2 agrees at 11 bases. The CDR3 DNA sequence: TGCGCCAGCAGCCCTCGAAAAACCTCTAGCGGGGGGCAAGAGACCCAGTACTTC. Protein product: CASSPRKTSSGGQETQYF.